This TCR beta chain derives from a study of blood T cell repertoires in COVID-19. On the study more broadly: From T cells, B-cell-depleted T cells, or PBMCs came the material, which was cDNA or gDNA.

Note on this clone: In the same sample, other DNA sequences code for this CDR3.

Germline assignment: CDR1 SGDLS and CDR2 YYNGEE. The CDR3 loop spans 14 amino acids. Trimming left V 4 bases short and J 1 base short, with 12 bases between. Original processing methods: Amplifying reference gene primers gave estimates of nucleated cell counts. The assay was immunoSEQ multiplex PCR, and TCRdb's table has in-frame clones only and misses some. V, J and clone size derive from that table, while D and trimming were established from the DNA sequence. The repertoire holds roughly 460,000 clones, with roughly 90% as singletons. One Seattle source followed patients from active infection through their disease course.

The sequencing sample was made of peripheral blood. This sequence was found in a man in his late teens or twenties with COVID-19, enrolled during active disease. The chain is built from TRBV9 and TRBJ2-7, with D tentatively TRBD2 (6 bases). The chain's CDR3 is CASSPRLGSYEQYF. In DNA form, the CDR3 reads TGTGCCAGCAGCCCGCGACTAGGATCCTACGAGCAGTACTTC.